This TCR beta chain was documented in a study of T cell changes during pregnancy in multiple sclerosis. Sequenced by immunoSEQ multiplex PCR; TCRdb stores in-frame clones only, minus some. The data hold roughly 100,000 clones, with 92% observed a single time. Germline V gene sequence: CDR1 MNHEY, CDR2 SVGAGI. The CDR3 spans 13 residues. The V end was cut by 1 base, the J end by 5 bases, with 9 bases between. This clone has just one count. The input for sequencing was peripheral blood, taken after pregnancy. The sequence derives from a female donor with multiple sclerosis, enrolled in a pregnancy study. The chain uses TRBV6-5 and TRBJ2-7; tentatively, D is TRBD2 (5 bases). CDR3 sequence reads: CASSYFLGDEQYF. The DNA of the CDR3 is TGTGCCAGCAGTTACTTCCTGGGAGACGAGCAGTACTTC.